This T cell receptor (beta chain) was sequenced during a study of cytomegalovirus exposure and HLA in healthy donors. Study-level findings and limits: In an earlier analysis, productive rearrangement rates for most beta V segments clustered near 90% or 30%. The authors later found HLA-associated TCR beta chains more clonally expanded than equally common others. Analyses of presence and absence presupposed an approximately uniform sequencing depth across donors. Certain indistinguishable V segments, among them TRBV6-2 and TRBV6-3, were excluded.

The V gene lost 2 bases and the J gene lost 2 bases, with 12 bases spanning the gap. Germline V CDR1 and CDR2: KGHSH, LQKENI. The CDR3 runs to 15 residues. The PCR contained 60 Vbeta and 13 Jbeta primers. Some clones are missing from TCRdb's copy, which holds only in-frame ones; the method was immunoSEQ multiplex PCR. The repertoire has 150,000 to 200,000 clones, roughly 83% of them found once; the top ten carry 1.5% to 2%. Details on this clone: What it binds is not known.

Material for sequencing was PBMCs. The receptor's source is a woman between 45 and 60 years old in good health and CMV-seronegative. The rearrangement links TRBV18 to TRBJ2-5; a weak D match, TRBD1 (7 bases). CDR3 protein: CASSPIPGGQETQYF. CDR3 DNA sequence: TGTGCCAGCTCACCAATCCCAGGGGGGCAAGAGACCCAGTACTTC.